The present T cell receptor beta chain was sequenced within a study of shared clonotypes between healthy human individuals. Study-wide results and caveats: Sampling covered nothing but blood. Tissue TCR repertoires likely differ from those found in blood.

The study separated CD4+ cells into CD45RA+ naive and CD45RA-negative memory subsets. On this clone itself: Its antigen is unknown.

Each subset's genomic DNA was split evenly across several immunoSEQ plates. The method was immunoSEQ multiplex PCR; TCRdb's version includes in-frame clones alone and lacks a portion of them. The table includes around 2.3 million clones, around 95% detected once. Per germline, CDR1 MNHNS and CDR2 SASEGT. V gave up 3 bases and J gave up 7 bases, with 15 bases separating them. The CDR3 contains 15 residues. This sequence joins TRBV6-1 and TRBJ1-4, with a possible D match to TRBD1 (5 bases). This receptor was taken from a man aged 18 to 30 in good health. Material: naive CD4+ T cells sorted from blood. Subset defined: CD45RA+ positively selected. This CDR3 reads CASSEPRTRGEKLFF. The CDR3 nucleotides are TGTGCCAGCAGTGAGCCTAGGACAAGGGGTGAAAAACTGTTTTTT.